This T cell receptor beta chain is from a study of OX40 agonist ivuxolimab in advanced cancers. Broadly, across the study: Ivuxolimab was an agonistic, fully human IgG2 monoclonal antibody directed against OX40 (CD134), a costimulatory receptor. Patients were allowed to have had prior anti-PD-1, anti-PD-L1 or anti-CTLA-4 therapy, and approximately 40% of the dose-escalation patients had been treated with checkpoint inhibitors. In the dose-escalation cohort, more than 75% of patients were male, and the mean age was roughly 60 years, with a range of roughly 20 to 79. Intravenous ivuxolimab was administered to patients every 2 weeks at six dose levels: 0.01, 0.1, 0.3, 1.5, 3 and 10 mg/kg. Partial responses occurred in three dose-escalation patients, of whom one had hepatocellular carcinoma and two had cutaneous melanoma. Peripheral TCRbeta sequencing aimed to test whether ivuxolimab altered TCR sequence diversity and caused clonal T-cell expansion. The paper reports the monotherapy dose-escalation portion (N of about 51 patients) of the phase I ivuxolimab trial. Of the roughly 53 patients in dose escalation, approximately 20 had hepatocellular carcinoma, roughly 15 had melanoma, 9 had renal cell carcinoma and 9 had head and neck cancer. What the authors observed across the whole study: After ivuxolimab, expanded clones were on average more numerous among CD8+ T cells than among CD4+ T cells. Which antigens the clonally expanded peripheral T cells were specific for was not determined. Low levels of normalized T-cell clonal expansion were also seen in some nonresponding patients. In the 0.1-3.0 mg/kg groups, partial responders had among the lowest normalized peripheral clonal expansion, particularly in CD8+ T cells. Clonal expansion of both CD4+ and CD8+ blood T cells was observed from baseline to week 6 at doses 0.1 to 3.0 mg/kg.

The trial excluded patients who had a history of autoimmune disease or who were on systemic immunosuppression. Peripheral blood for TCR sequencing was collected from all dose cohorts at baseline, on cycle 4 day 1, and on cycle 7 day 1. The samples were drawn from a first-in-human, open-label, multicenter phase I dose-escalation trial of ivuxolimab. Adults with locally advanced or metastatic head and neck squamous cell, hepatocellular, melanoma or renal cell carcinoma were enrolled in the trial. Before TCR sequencing, CD4+ T cells and CD8+ T cells were sorted from peripheral blood as separate populations. The germline V gene specifies LGHNA as CDR1 and YNFKEQ as CDR2. The CDR3 has 15 amino acids, counting the end cysteine and phenylalanine. The retained sequence is limited to the CDR3, 45 bases, with the frame set at the first base. V loses 4 bases at its end and J loses 2 bases; junction bases beyond the gene matches: 2.

Genomic DNA was isolated from the sorted cells so that the TCRbeta CDR3 region could be sequenced. The immunoSEQ Assay was used to sequence the TCRbeta CDR3 regions. TCRdb limited this immuneACCESS table to in-frame rearrangements with V and J called. A share of clones is missing; checked studies link under half to unresolved V genes, and the rest is unexplained. The sample table shows 50,000 to 85,000 clones, and around four fifths are seen once. The top ten clones comprise 2.5% of the sample. As for this clone: The clone's antigen remains unknown. No clone much larger than this one lies a single base away; base qualities are absent.

The V and J genes are TRBV4-2 and TRBJ1-3; TRBD1 matches 10 bases in the middle. The receptor was isolated from an adult with an advanced solid tumor such as melanoma, head and neck, liver or kidney cancer. The source material was CD4+ or CD8+ T cells sorted from blood, sampled in a trial of the OX40 agonist ivuxolimab. The sequence in DNA is TGTGCCAGCAGCCGCGGACAGGGGGCTGGAAACACCATATATTTT. The encoded protein is CASSRGQGAGNTIYF.